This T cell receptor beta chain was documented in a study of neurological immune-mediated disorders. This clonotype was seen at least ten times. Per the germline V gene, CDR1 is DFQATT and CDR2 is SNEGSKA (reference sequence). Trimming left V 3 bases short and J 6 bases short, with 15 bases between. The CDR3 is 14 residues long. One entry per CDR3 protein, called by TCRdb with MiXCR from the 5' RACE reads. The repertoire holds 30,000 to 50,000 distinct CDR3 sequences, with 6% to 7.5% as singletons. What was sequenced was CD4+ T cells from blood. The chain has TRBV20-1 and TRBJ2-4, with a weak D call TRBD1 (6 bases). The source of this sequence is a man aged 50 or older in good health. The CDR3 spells CSASMTGRRNIQYF. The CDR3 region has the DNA TGCAGTGCTAGTATGACAGGCCGGAGAAACATTCAGTACTTC.